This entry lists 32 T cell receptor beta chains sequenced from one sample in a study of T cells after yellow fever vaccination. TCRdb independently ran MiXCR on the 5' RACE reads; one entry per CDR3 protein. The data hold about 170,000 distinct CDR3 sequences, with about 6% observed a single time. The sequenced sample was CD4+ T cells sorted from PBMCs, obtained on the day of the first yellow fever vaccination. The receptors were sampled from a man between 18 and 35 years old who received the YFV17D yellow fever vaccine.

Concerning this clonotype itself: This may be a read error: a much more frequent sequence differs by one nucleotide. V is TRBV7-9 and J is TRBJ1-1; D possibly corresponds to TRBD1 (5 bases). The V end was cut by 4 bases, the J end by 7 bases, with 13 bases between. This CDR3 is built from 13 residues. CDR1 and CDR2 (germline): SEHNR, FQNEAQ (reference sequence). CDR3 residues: CASSWGSGGEAFF. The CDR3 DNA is TGTGCCAGCAGCTGGGGGTCGGGGGGTGAAGCTTTCTTT.

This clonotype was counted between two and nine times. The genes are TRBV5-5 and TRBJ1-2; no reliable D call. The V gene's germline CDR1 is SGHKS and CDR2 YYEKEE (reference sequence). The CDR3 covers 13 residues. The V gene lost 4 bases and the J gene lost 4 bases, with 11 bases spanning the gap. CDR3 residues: CASSLPMGYGYTF. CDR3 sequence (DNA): TGTGCCAGCAGCCTCCCTATGGGCTATGGCTACACCTTC.

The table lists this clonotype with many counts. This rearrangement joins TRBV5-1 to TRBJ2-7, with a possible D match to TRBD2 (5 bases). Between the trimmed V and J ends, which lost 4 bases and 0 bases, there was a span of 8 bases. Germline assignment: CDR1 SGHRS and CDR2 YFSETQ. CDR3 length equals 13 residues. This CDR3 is CASSPGISYEQYF. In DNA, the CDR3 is TGCGCCAGCAGCCCCGGGATCTCCTACGAGCAGTACTTC.

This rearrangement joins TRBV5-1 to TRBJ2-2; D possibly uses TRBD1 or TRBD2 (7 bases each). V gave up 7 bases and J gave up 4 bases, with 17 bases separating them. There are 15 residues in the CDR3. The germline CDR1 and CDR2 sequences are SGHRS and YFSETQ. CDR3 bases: TGCGCCAGCGGCGACAGGGAGGGTCGCACCGGGGAGCTGTTTTTT. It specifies CASGDREGRTGELFF.

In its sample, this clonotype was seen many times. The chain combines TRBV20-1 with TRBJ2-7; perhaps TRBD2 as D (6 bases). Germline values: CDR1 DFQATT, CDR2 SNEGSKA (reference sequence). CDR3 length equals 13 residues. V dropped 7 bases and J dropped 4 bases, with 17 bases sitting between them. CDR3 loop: CSVRGGDLYEQYF. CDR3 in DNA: TGCAGTGTGAGAGGCGGGGATCTATACGAGCAGTACTTC.

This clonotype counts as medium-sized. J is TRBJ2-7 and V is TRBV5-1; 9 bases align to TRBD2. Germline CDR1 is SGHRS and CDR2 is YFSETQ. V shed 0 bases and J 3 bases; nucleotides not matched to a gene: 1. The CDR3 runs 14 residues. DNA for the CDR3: TGCGCCAGCAGCTTGGAGACTAGCGGCTACGAGCAGTACTTC. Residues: CASSLETSGYEQYF.

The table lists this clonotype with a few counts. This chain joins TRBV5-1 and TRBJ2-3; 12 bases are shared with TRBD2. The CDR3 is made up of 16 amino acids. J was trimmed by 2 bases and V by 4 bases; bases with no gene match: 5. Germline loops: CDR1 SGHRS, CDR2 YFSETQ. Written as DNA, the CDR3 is TGCGCCAGCAGCCGCCGACTAGCGGGGGACACAGATACGCAGTATTTT. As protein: CASSRRLAGDTDTQYF.

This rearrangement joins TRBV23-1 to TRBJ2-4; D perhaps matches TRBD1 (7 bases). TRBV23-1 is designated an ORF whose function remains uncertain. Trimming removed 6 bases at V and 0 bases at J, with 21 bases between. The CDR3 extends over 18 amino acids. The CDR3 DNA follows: TGCGCCAGCAGCCAGACAGGGTGGGGGACTCTAGCCAAAAACATTCAGTACTTC. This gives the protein CASSQTGWGTLAKNIQYF.

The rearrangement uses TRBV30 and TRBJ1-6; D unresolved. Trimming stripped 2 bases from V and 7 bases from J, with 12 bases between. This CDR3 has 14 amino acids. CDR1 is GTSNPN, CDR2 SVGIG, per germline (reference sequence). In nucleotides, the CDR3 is TGTGCCTGGAGTCCCTGGACTGAGAATTCACCCCTCCACTTT. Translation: CAWSPWTENSPLHF.

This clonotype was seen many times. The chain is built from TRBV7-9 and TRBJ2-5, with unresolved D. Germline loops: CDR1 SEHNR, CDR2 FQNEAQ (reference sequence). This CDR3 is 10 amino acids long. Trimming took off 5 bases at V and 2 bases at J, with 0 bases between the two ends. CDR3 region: CASSQETQYF. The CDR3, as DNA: TGTGCCAGCAGCCAAGAGACCCAGTACTTC.

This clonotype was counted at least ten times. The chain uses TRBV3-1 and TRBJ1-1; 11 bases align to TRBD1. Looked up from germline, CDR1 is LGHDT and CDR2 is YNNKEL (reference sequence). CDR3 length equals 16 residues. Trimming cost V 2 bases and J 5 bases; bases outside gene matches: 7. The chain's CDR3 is CASSQPPGQGGTEAFF. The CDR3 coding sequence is TGTGCCAGCAGCCAACCTCCGGGACAGGGGGGAACTGAAGCTTTCTTT.

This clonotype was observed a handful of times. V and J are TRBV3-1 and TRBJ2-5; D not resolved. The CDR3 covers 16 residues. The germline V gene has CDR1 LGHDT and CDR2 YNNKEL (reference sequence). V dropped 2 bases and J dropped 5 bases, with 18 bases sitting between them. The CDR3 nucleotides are TGTGCCAGCAGCCAACGGCCCGGACGAAATTGGGAGACCCAGTACTTC. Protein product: CASSQRPGRNWETQYF.

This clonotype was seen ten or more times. CDR3 residues: CASSSSYQETQYF. The CDR3, as DNA: TGTGCCAGCAGTTCCTCGTACCAAGAGACCCAGTACTTC. V usage is TRBV6-5 and J usage is TRBJ2-5; D remains unclear. V lost 4 bases, J lost 0 bases, and 6 bases lay in between. CDR1 is MNHEY, CDR2 SVGAGI, per germline. The CDR3 is made up of 13 amino acids.

The CDR3 coding sequence is TGTGCCAGCAGCTTACAGGTCGGGAGGGGCACTGAAGCTTTCTTT. Amino acids: CASSLQVGRGTEAFF. The chain employs TRBV7-9 and TRBJ1-1; D may be TRBD1 (5 bases). The CDR3 totals 15 residues. Germline V gene sequence: CDR1 SEHNR, CDR2 FQNEAQ (reference sequence). With 2 bases removed from V and 4 bases from J, the gap between germline ends came to 14 bases.

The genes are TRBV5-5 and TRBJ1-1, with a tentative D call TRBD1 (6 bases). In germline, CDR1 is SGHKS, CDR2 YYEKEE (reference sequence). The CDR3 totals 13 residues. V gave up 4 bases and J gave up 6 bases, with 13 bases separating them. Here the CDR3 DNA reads TGTGCCAGCAGCCAGGGGCCGGGGGCTGAAGCTTTCTTT. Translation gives CASSQGPGAEAFF. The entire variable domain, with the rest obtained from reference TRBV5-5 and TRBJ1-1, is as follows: DAGVTQSPTHLIKTRGQQVTLRCSPISGHKSVSWYQQVLGQGPQFIFQYYEKEERGRGNFPDRFSARQFPNYSSELNVNALLLGDSALYLCASSQGPGAEAFFGQGTRLTVV.

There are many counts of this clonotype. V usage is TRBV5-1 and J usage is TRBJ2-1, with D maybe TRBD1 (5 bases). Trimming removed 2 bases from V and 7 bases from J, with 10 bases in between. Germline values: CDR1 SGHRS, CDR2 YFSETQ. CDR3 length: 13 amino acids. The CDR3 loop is CASSFQGTNEQFF. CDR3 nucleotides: TGCGCCAGCAGCTTCCAGGGCACTAATGAGCAGTTCTTC.

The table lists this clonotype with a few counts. The CDR3 spells CASSLDSGKEFF. The CDR3 DNA is TGTGCCAGCAGCTTAGATTCGGGGAAGGAGTTCTTC. The V and J genes are TRBV7-8 and TRBJ2-1; perhaps TRBD2 as D (5 bases). Trimming took 1 base from V and 14 from J, leaving 12 bases between them. CDR1 SGHVS and CDR2 FQNEAQ come from the germline V gene. This CDR3 contains 12 residues.

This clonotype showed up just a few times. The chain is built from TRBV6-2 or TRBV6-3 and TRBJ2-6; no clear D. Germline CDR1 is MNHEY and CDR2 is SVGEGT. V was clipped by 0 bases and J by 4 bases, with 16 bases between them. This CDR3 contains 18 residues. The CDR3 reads CASSYSSWGNLGANVLTF. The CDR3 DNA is TGTGCCAGCAGTTACTCGAGCTGGGGTAATTTGGGGGCCAACGTCCTGACTTTC.

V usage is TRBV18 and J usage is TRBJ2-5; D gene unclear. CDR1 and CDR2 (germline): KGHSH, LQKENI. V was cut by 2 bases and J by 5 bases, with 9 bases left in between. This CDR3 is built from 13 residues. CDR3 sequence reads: CASSPMTEETQYF. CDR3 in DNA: TGTGCCAGCTCACCAATGACCGAGGAGACCCAGTACTTC.

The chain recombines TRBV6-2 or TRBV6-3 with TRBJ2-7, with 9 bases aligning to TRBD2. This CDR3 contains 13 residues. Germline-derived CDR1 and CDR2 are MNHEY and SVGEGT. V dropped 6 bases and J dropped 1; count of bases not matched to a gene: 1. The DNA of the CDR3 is TGTGCCAGCAGAAGCGGGGGGTCCTACGAGCAGTACGTC. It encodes CASRSGGSYEQYV.

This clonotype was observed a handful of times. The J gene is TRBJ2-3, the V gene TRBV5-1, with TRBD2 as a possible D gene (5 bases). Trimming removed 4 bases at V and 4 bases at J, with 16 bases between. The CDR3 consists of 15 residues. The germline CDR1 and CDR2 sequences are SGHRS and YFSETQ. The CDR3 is CASSPGVRVADTQYF. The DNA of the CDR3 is TGCGCCAGCAGCCCTGGGGTGAGGGTGGCAGATACGCAGTATTTT.

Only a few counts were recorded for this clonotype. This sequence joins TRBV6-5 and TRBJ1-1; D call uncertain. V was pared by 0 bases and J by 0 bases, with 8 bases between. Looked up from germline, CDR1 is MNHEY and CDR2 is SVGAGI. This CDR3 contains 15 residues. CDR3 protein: CASSYSGVMNTEAFF. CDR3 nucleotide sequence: TGTGCCAGCAGTTACTCTGGAGTAATGAACACTGAAGCTTTCTTT.

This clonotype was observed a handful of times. The chain's CDR3 is CSAIRRDRASSPLHF. The DNA of the CDR3 is TGCAGTGCTATTCGCCGGGACAGGGCAAGTTCACCCCTCCACTTT. The genes are TRBV20-1 and TRBJ1-6, with 9 bases matching TRBD1. CDR3 size: 15 residues. Looked up from germline, CDR1 is DFQATT and CDR2 is SNEGSKA (reference sequence). The J segment lost 9 bases and the V segment lost 4 bases, leaving 10 bases of the junction unmatched.

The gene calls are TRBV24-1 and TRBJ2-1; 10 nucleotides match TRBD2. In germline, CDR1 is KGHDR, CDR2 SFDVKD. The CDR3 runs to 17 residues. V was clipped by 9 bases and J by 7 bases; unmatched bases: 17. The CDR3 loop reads CATCSRPRAGGPNEQFF. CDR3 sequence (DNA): TGTGCCACCTGTTCGCGACCGAGAGCGGGGGGGCCGAATGAGCAGTTCTTC.

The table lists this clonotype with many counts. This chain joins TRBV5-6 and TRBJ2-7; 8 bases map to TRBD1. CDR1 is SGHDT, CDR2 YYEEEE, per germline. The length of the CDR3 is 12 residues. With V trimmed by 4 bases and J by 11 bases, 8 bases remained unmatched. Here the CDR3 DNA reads TGTGCCAGCAGCCTCACAGGGGGTGTAGAGTACGTC. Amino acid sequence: CASSLTGGVEYV.

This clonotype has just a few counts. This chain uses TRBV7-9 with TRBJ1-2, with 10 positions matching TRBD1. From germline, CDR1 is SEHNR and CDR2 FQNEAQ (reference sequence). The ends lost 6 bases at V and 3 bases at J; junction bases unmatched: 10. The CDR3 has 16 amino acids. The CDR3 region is CASREGQGDPDYGYTF. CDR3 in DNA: TGTGCCAGCAGAGAAGGACAGGGGGACCCGGACTATGGCTACACCTTC.

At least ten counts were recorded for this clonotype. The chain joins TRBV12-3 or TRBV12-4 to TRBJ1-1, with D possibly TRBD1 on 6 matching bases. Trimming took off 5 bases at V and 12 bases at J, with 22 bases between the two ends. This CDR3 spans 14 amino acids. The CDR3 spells CASSHREAAVLTFF. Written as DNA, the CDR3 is TGTGCCAGCAGTCACAGGGAGGCGGCGGTCTTGACTTTCTTT.

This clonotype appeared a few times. The CDR3 reads CAWIVRHGANYGYTF. The CDR3 nucleotides read TGTGCCTGGATCGTTCGCCACGGAGCTAACTATGGCTACACCTTC. This chain uses TRBV30 with TRBJ1-2; D unresolved. CDR1 GTSNPN and CDR2 SVGIG come from the germline V gene (reference sequence). Trimming took off 4 bases at V and 0 bases at J, with 15 bases between the two ends. This CDR3 comprises 15 residues.

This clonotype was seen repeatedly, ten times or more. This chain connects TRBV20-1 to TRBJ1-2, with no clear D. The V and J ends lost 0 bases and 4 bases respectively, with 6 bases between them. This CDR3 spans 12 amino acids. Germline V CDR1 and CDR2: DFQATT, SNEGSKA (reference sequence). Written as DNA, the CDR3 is TGCAGTGCTAGAGATCTCAGCTATGGCTACACCTTC. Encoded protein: CSARDLSYGYTF.

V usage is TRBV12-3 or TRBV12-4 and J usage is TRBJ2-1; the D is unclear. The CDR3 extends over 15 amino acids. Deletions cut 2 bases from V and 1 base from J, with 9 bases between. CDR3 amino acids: CASSLTGQSYNEQFF. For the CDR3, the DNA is TGTGCCAGCAGTTTAACCGGGCAATCCTACAATGAGCAGTTCTTC.

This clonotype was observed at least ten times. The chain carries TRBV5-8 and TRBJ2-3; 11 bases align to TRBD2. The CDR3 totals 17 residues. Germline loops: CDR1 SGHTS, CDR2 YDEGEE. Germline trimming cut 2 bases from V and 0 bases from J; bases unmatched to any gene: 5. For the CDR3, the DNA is TGTGCCAGCAGCTTCCCTAGCGGGGGGCACAGCACAGATACGCAGTATTTT. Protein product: CASSFPSGGHSTDTQYF.

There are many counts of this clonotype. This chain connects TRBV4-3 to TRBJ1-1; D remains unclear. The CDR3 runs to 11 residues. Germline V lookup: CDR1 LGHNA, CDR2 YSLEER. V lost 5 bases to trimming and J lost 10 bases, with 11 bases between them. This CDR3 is CASSSGFVAFF. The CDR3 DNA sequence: TGCGCCAGCAGCTCGGGGTTCGTAGCTTTCTTT.